This entry lists 22 T cell receptor beta chains sequenced from one sample in a study of cytomegalovirus exposure and HLA in healthy donors. This table comes from immunoSEQ multiplex PCR, and its TCRdb copy is limited to in-frame clones, with some not included. Of some 90,000 clones listed, about 83% were seen once; the top ten hold roughly 3.9%. The sequenced material came from PBMCs. The receptors shown here come from a woman aged 25 to 45 in good health and CMV-seronegative.

The chain joins TRBV14 to TRBJ2-3; D perhaps matches TRBD2 (5 bases). The CDR3 loop spans 16 amino acids. The ends were cut back, 4 bases at V and 8 bases at J, with 22 bases in the middle. The germline V gene encodes CDR1 SGHDN and CDR2 FVKESK. CDR3 sequence reads: CASSPRPLAGVATQYF. DNA for the CDR3: TGTGCCAGCAGCCCTCGACCTCTAGCCGGGGTTGCTACGCAGTATTTT.

J is TRBJ1-1 and V is TRBV9; D is unresolved. Germline V gene lookup returns CDR1 SGDLS and CDR2 YYNGEE. The CDR3 is 13 residues long. The V end lost 2 bases, the J end lost 4 bases, and 9 bases lay between the germline ends. The DNA for the CDR3 is TGTGCCAGCAGCGTTGGTTCCGGCACTGAAGCTTTCTTT. Residues: CASSVGSGTEAFF.

The genes are TRBV27 and TRBJ2-3; unclear D gene. The germline gives CDR1 MNHEY, CDR2 SMNVEV (reference sequence). With 5 bases removed from V and 0 bases from J, the gap between germline ends came to 3 bases. The length of the CDR3 is 12 residues. CDR3 DNA: TGTGCCAGCAGTCATAGCACAGATACGCAGTATTTT. It specifies CASSHSTDTQYF.

The chain combines TRBV7-8 with TRBJ1-1; unclear D gene. The CDR3 spans 14 residues. CDR1 and CDR2 from the germline V gene are SGHVS and FQNEAQ. Trimming pared 2 bases from V and 7 bases from J, leaving 14 bases between. CDR3 region: CASSLSGRSLEAFF. The DNA for the CDR3 is TGTGCCAGCAGCTTATCCGGCAGGTCGCTTGAAGCTTTCTTT.

The chain carries TRBV15 and TRBJ1-3; D not certain. Germline lookup yields CDR1 LNHNV and CDR2 YYDKDF (reference sequence). V gave up 0 bases and J gave up 5 bases, with 8 bases separating them. The CDR3 has 14 residues. The chain's CDR3 is CATSRDILRNTIYF. In nucleotides, the CDR3 is TGTGCCACCAGCAGAGATATCCTCCGAAACACCATATATTTT.

CDR3 sequence (DNA): TGTGCCAGCAGCATTCAGGGTGGGACTGAAGCTTTCTTT. It codes for CASSIQGGTEAFF. The chain links TRBV7-9 to TRBJ1-1, with D possibly TRBD1 on 5 matching bases. CDR3 length: 13 amino acids. Trimming left V 5 bases short and J 5 bases short, with 12 bases between. Germline V gene sequence: CDR1 SEHNR, CDR2 FQNEAQ (reference sequence).

Only one count was recorded for this clone. CDR3 sequence (DNA): TGTGCCAGCAGCTTGGACAGGGGAAACAATCAGCCCCAGCATTTT. Its protein is CASSLDRGNNQPQHF. J is TRBJ1-5 and V is TRBV27, with TRBD1 matching over 9 bases. Germline trimming cut 6 bases from V and 3 bases from J; bases unmatched to any gene: 6. The germline CDR1 and CDR2 sequences are MNHEY and SMNVEV (reference sequence). The CDR3 consists of 15 residues.

The chain employs TRBV7-9 and TRBJ1-6; a possible D gene is TRBD1 (6 bases). The V gene lost 4 bases and the J gene lost 8 bases, with 15 bases spanning the gap. The CDR3 length is 15 residues. From germline, CDR1 is SEHNR and CDR2 FQNEAQ (reference sequence). CDR3 sequence (DNA): TGTGCCAGCAGCTCCCTGGGGGGGGGCGATTCACCCCTCCACTTT. Encoded protein: CASSSLGGGDSPLHF.

This chain uses TRBV19 with TRBJ2-2, with D possibly being TRBD1 (6 bases). CDR3 length equals 14 residues. The ends were cut back, 8 bases at V and 0 bases at J, with 10 bases in the middle. The germline V gene has CDR1 LNHDA and CDR2 SQIVND (reference sequence). Here the CDR3 reads CASGQSTNTGELFF. The CDR3 DNA reads TGTGCCAGTGGACAGTCTACGAACACCGGGGAGCTGTTTTTT.

This chain links TRBV28 with TRBJ2-5; 8 nucleotides match TRBD1. The CDR3 covers 14 residues. Trimming at V came to 5 bases and at J to 4 bases, leaving 6 bases not matched to a gene. Looked up from germline, CDR1 is MDHEN and CDR2 is SYDVKM. The chain's CDR3 is CASSQKQGGETQYF. The DNA of the CDR3 is TGTGCCAGCAGTCAAAAACAGGGGGGAGAGACCCAGTACTTC.

The CDR3 coding sequence is TGTGCCATCAGTTTTGACAGTAACTATGGCTACACCTTC. It is translated as CAISFDSNYGYTF. The J gene is TRBJ1-2, the V gene TRBV10-3; TRBD1 is a possible D gene (5 bases). Germline loops: CDR1 ENHRY, CDR2 SYGVKD. Trimming took off 5 bases at V and 1 base at J, with 8 bases between the two ends. The CDR3 loop spans 13 amino acids.

The chain recombines TRBV9 with TRBJ2-2, with D perhaps matching TRBD1 (5 bases). The CDR3 totals 14 residues. CDR1 and CDR2 (germline): SGDLS, YYNGEE. V was clipped by 3 bases and J by 7 bases, with 13 bases between them. The CDR3 loop is CASSAPGWVGELFF. In DNA, the CDR3 is TGTGCCAGCAGCGCACCAGGGTGGGTCGGGGAGCTGTTTTTT.

The chain couples TRBV11-3 to TRBJ2-2, with a weak D call TRBD2 (5 bases). Germline CDR1 SGHNT, CDR2 YENEEA. Between the trimmed V and J ends, which lost 5 bases and 4 bases, there was a span of 17 bases. This CDR3 contains 16 residues. The CDR3: CASSPTPGLGTGELFF. Written as DNA, the CDR3 is TGTGCCAGCAGCCCCACTCCCGGACTGGGCACCGGGGAGCTGTTTTTT.

This chain links TRBV5-8 with TRBJ1-2, with a weak D call TRBD1 (5 bases). Trimming removed 7 bases at V and 8 bases at J, with 21 bases between. The CDR3 is 14 residues long. Looked up from germline, CDR1 is SGHTS and CDR2 is YDEGEE. The CDR3, as DNA: TGTGCCAGCGAGATCGGAACAGGATATAGAGGCTACACCTTC. Translation gives CASEIGTGYRGYTF.

The chain uses TRBV6-1 and TRBJ1-6, with 9 positions matching TRBD1. Germline CDR1 reads MNHNS; CDR2 reads SASEGT. CDR3 size: 15 residues. V lost 6 bases to trimming and J lost 6 bases; unmatched junction nucleotides: 6. The DNA of the CDR3 is TGTGCCAGCAGGGGGAGACAGGGGGTTAATTCACCCCTCCACTTT. This gives the protein CASRGRQGVNSPLHF.

The chain recombines TRBV7-6 with TRBJ2-2; D gene ambiguous. This CDR3 is 14 amino acids long. V was shortened by 7 bases and J by 4 bases, with 13 bases between the two germline ends. Per the germline V gene, CDR1 is SGHVS and CDR2 is FNYEAQ. The CDR3 nucleotides read TGTGCCAGCAAACCGTCCCGGAGCACCGGGGAGCTGTTTTTT. Protein sequence: CASKPSRSTGELFF.

The gene calls are TRBV5-1 and TRBJ2-1; 11 bases line up with TRBD2. This CDR3 region has 15 residues. The ends lost 1 base at V and 10 bases at J; junction bases unmatched: 7. Germline V gene sequence: CDR1 SGHRS, CDR2 YFSETQ. The CDR3 spells CASSLLAGGLEEQFF. In DNA, the CDR3 is TGCGCCAGCAGCTTGTTAGCGGGAGGGTTGGAGGAGCAGTTCTTC.

This clone was detected a few times. This chain connects TRBV5-4 to TRBJ2-7; D ambiguous. V was cut by 1 base and J by 6 bases, with 14 bases left in between. The CDR3 consists of 14 residues. In germline, CDR1 is SGHNT, CDR2 YYREEE (reference sequence). This CDR3 reads CASSLSVLLPEQYF. The CDR3, as DNA: TGTGCCAGCAGCTTGTCCGTACTGCTCCCCGAGCAGTACTTC.

The CDR3 nucleotides are TGTGCCAGCAGCTCCTTGATCTCCAGCACCTTC. Translating gives CASSSLISSTF. The J gene is TRBJ1-2, the V gene TRBV7-2, with D hard to call. The germline V and J ends were trimmed by 4 bases and 13 bases, with 13 bases remaining between them. Germline V lookup: CDR1 SGHTA, CDR2 FQGNSA. The CDR3 extends over 11 amino acids. Full variable domain (missing parts from reference TRBV7-2 and TRBJ1-2): GAGVSQSPSNKVTEKGKDVELRCDPISGHTALYWYRQSLGQGLEFLIYFQGNSAPDKSGLPSDRFSAERTGGSVSTLTIQRTQQEDSAVYLCASSSLISSTFGSGTRLTVV.

This rearrangement joins TRBV28 to TRBJ1-2; 11 nucleotides line up with TRBD1. The ends lost 10 bases at V and 4 bases at J; junction bases unmatched: 2. Germline V lookup: CDR1 MDHEN, CDR2 SYDVKM. This CDR3 has 12 amino acids. Here the CDR3 reads CATGTGGYGYTF. In nucleotides, the CDR3 is TGTGCCACCGGGACAGGGGGCTATGGCTACACCTTC.

This rearrangement joins TRBV29-1 to TRBJ2-2, with D perhaps matching TRBD2 (6 bases). The germline gives CDR1 SQVTM, CDR2 ANQGSEA. CDR3 length: 13 amino acids. V lost 4 bases to trimming and J lost 7 bases, with 13 bases between them. CDR3 loop: CSVGRGRDGELFF. DNA of the CDR3: TGCAGCGTTGGTAGAGGGCGGGACGGGGAGCTGTTTTTT.

This chain uses TRBV7-9 with TRBJ2-5; D possibly corresponds to TRBD1 (6 bases). The V end lost 4 bases, the J end lost 5 bases, and 14 bases lay between the germline ends. The CDR3 is 14 residues long. Germline CDR1 is SEHNR and CDR2 is FQNEAQ (reference sequence). CDR3 DNA sequence: TGTGCCAGCAGCTGGGGACAACGGAACGAGACCCAGTACTTC. Protein product: CASSWGQRNETQYF.